This TCR beta chain was sequenced in a study of cytomegalovirus exposure and HLA in healthy donors. With respect to this clone: Its specificity is not known.

PCR used 60 Vbeta primers and 13 Jbeta primers. Some clones are missing from TCRdb's copy, which holds only in-frame ones; the method was immunoSEQ multiplex PCR. The top ten clones hold about 3.9% of a sample with more than 90,000 clones, under 90% of them seen once. Study observations and caveats: Reportedly, diagnosis of cytomegalovirus status by the classifier showed high specificity and sensitivity. A later analysis revealed that TCR association rates differed between HLA loci, peaking at DRB1 and bottoming out at HLA-C. It has been reported that TCR beta sequences accurately predicted the HLA-A and HLA-B alleles of most subjects. Most of the TCR beta V segments (in an earlier analysis) were productive either about 87% or about 30% of the time.

Trimming shortened V by 2 bases and J by 5 bases, and 18 bases separated the two germline ends. The CDR3 spans 16 residues. Germline CDR1 reads MNHEY; CDR2 reads SMNVEV (reference sequence). This sequence was found in a woman aged 70-85 years in good health and CMV-seropositive. Specimen: PBMCs. J is TRBJ1-1 and V is TRBV27; TRBD1 is a possible D gene (6 bases). In DNA, the CDR3 is TGTGCCAGCAGTTTAAGTTGGGGGCGGAGTAGGACTGAAGCTTTCTTT. Translated: CASSLSWGRSRTEAFF.